The rows below give T cell receptor beta chains drawn from one sample of a study of low-dose radiotherapy and immunotherapy resistance in tumors. TCRdb re-derived calls from the reads in MiXCR, one entry per CDR3 protein. Here the sample spans about 82,000 distinct CDR3 sequences, under 20% being singletons. The sample was PBMCs, taken before treatment. The receptors come from a male donor with prostate cancer. CDR3s include the opening cysteine and the closing phenylalanine or tryptophan. Fields, in order: J gene, clone size, V gene, D gene, CDR3 DNA, CDR3 protein. The D gene is left open where the match is weak. Only some rows state a clone size, as once, few, many or a class for expanded clones.

TRBJ1-2	many	TRBV5-5	-	TGTGCCAGCAGCTTGGGTCAGGGTCGTGATGGCTACACCTTC	CASSLGQGRDGYTF
TRBJ2-3	many	TRBV29-1	-	TGCAGCGTTGATTTGACTAGAAACACAGATACGCAGTATTTT	CSVDLTRNTDTQYF
TRBJ2-1	many	TRBV5-1	-	TGCGCCAGCAGCTTGTTAGAGGGCCTCAATGAGCAGTTCTTC	CASSLLEGLNEQFF
TRBJ1-4	few	TRBV20-1	-	-	CSARELTESNEKLFFFF
TRBJ2-6	-	TRBV18	-	TGTGCCAGCTCACCGAGCCACTCTGGGGCCAACGTCCTGACTTTC	CASSPSHSGANVLTF
TRBJ1-1	many	TRBV18	TRBD1	TGTGCCAGCTCACCCGCAGCACGCAGGACAGGGAACACTGAAGCTTTCTTT	CASSPAARRTGNTEAFF
TRBJ2-1	few	TRBV3-1	-	TGTGCCAGCAGCCGACAAAACGTAGCCTTCAATGAGCAGTTCTTC	CASSRQNVAFNEQFF
TRBJ2-2	many	TRBV27	-	TGTGCCAGCAGTTTTCCAGGGGAATCCGGGGAGCTGTTTTTT	CASSFPGESGELFF
TRBJ2-7	-	TRBV6-1	-	TGTGCCAGCAGGGTGAGAGTAGCCTACGAGCAGTACTTC	CASRVRVAYEQYF
TRBJ2-3	many	TRBV7-3	TRBD2	TGTGCCAGCAGCCCCCAAGGACTAGACACAGATACGCAGTATTTT	CASSPQGLDTDTQYF
TRBJ2-1	many	TRBV6-1	-	TGTGCCAGCAAGGCAAGTACCTACAATGAGCAGTTCTTC	CASKASTYNEQFF
TRBJ2-7	many	TRBV30	TRBD1	TGTGCCTGGAGTGCCCCACCGCACCTCGGACAGGGGTTTTTCCGCGAGCAGTACTTC	CAWSAPPHLGQGFFREQYF
TRBJ2-1	-	TRBV5-1	TRBD2	TGCGCCAGCAGCTCCGGGACTAGCGGATACAATGAGCAGTTCTTC	CASSSGTSGYNEQFF
TRBJ2-5	many	TRBV7-8	-	TGTGCCAGCAGCTTAGTTTTGCGCACCACAAGTGGAGAGACCCAGTACTTC	CASSLVLRTTSGETQYF
TRBJ2-5	many	TRBV18	-	TGTGCCAGCTCACCATTCGGGCAGACAACCGCGGAGACCCAGTACTTC	CASSPFGQTTAETQYF
TRBJ1-1	many	TRBV5-1	-	TGCGCCAGCAGCTTGCTCCAGGGCGGCACTGAAGCTTTCTTT	CASSLLQGGTEAFF
TRBJ2-3	many	TRBV5-1	TRBD2	TGCGCCAGCAGCTTGGCTGGACTAGCGGGGGCCCGACGCACAGATACGCAGTATTTT	CASSLAGLAGARRTDTQYF
TRBJ2-1	many	TRBV5-4	-	TGTGCCAGCAGCTTGGGGGGCCCCTACAATGAGCAGTTCTTC	CASSLGGPYNEQFF
TRBJ2-5	many	TRBV29-1	TRBD1	TGCAGCGTTGGTCAGGGGGCGCGGTTGGGGGAGACCCAGTACTTC	CSVGQGARLGETQYF
TRBJ2-1	many	TRBV9	-	TGTGCCAGCAGCGTAGGGACAGTTTACAATGAGCAGTTCTTC	CASSVGTVYNEQFF
TRBJ2-1	-	TRBV7-9	-	TGTGCCAGCAGCTTGGAGGGGGGGGATGAGCAGTTCTTC	CASSLEGGDEQFF
TRBJ1-2	few	TRBV12-3/TRBV12-4	TRBD1	TGTGCCAGCAGTAAACCCTGGACAGGGTACTCTGGCTACACCTTC	CASSKPWTGYSGYTF
TRBJ2-3	once	TRBV19	TRBD2	TGTGCCAGTAGCAACGCGGGAGGTTGGACAGATACGCAGTATTTT	CASSNAGGWTDTQYF
TRBJ1-1	many	TRBV2	-	TGTGCCAGCAGTGAGATTGGGTTGCGGACTACTGAAGCTTTCTTT	CASSEIGLRTTEAFF
TRBJ1-1	many	TRBV18	-	TGTGCCAGCTCACCACAGGGCTTGGGCACTGAAGCTTTCTTT	CASSPQGLGTEAFF
TRBJ2-7	many	TRBV6-2/TRBV6-3	-	TGTGCCAGCAGTTACGAGTGGGGCAGGGGTGCAGGAGAGCAGTACTTC	CASSYEWGRGAGEQYF
TRBJ2-3	-	TRBV10-3	TRBD2	TGTGCCATCAGTGATTCGGTACTAGCGGGAGGACAGACAGATACGCAGTATTTT	CAISDSVLAGGQTDTQYF
TRBJ2-5	-	TRBV3-1	-	TGTGTCAGCAGTCAAACGACGAGGGTCGAGACCCGGTACTTC	CVSSQTTRVETRYF
TRBJ2-1	many	TRBV12-3/TRBV12-4	TRBD2	TGTGCCAGCAGGTCCTCACTAGCGGGGGCCTTTGTACGTTTCTTC	CASRSSLAGAFVRFF
TRBJ2-3	-	TRBV5-4	-	TGTGCCAGCAGCACGACCTACAGAGGGGGAGATACGCAGTATTTT	CASSTTYRGGDTQYF
TRBJ1-2	-	TRBV27	TRBD1	TGTGCCAGCAGTTTGGACTGGACAGGGGAGATTGGCTACACCTTC	CASSLDWTGEIGYTF